This note documents a single T cell receptor beta chain sequence. No antigen is known for it. Qualities for individual bases were not recorded, and no much larger clone is one base off. This record comes from a study of shared clonotypes between healthy human individuals (dated by TCRdb to 2020 to 2022). The study in broad terms: A couple of women and a few men aged 18 to 49 years were included in the cohort. Per donor, three plates each were used for CD4 naive and CD4 memory, two for CD8 naive, and one for CD8 memory. The study deeply sequenced blood TCR repertoires of about 5 healthy adults to estimate repertoire size and the extent of clonotype sharing between individuals. To increase sequencing depth and limit assay-specific biases, different laboratories used diverse techniques to prepare libraries and sequence TCR repertoires. Per donor, leukapheresis produced somewhere between about 0.94 and 8.9 billion PBMCs. What the authors observed across the whole study: Approximately 5% of naive CD4, 3.5% of naive CD8, approximately 2.2% of memory CD4, and more than 0.35% of memory CD8 clonotypes were shared across several donors. Only blood was sampled, and tissue TCR repertoires likely differ from those in blood. Pairwise subsampling led to the expectation that sequencing depth would affect the degree of clonotype sharing among donors. Because the study included only a small number of donors, the genetic and exposure-history diversity represented was limited. Even with the large sequencing depth, rarefaction of the sorted-subset datasets indicated that sequencing was incomplete. Larger estimated clonotype richness was generally found for naive subsets than for memory subsets. Higher generation probabilities were observed for clonotypes shared by all four sorted-subset donors than for non-shared clonotypes.

Healthy HIV-negative adults with no recently reported acute infections or vaccinations were included as donors. Every donor was a Caucasian adult residing in Nashville, Tennessee, USA. Magnetic negative selection was used to enrich CD4+ T cells, after which naive cells were positively selected on CD45RA and the negative fraction became the memory subset. After blood collection by leukapheresis, PBMCs were isolated using Ficoll-Histopaque density gradient centrifugation and then cryopreserved in the vapor phase of liquid nitrogen. Analytical flow cytometry was used to check the purity and quantity of each magnetically sorted T cell population. From each sorted fraction, genomic DNA was isolated and quantified by UV absorbance on a Nanodrop 2000c. TCR CDR3 regions were amplified from genomic DNA by multiplex PCR using the deep immunoSEQ assay. Extracted genomic DNA from each cell subset was distributed evenly across all wells of several immunoSEQ 96-well plates, and each plate was treated as a replicate. For sorted subsets, each replicate PCR was loaded with 200 to 250 ng genomic DNA, equivalent to roughly 30,000 T cell genomes. The purified libraries were quantified using a Qubit 3.0 fluorometer, sized with a Bioanalyzer 2100, and then quantified again using the KAPA Library Quantification kit. Each immunoSEQ 96-well plate was sequenced on its own single-read 150-cycle Illumina NextSeq 550 flow cell. The original pipeline was this. Because the immunoSEQ output held only junctional sequences and lacked quality scores, the filtering could not match the filtering applied to full-length reads. To assign V/J genes and CDR3, sequences were annotated against IMGT germline references using PyIR, a Python wrapper for IgBLAST v1.9. Reads were filtered out if the reads had weak V/J assignments (E-value above 1e-6), no CDR3, stop codons, out-of-frame junctions, or ambiguous translated residues. V3J clonotypes were defined as sequences sharing the same inferred V gene, J gene, and CDR3 amino acid sequence. Percentage overlap between repertoires was computed as shared unique clonotypes divided by the size of the smaller repertoire. Repertoire richness was assessed with RTK rarefaction, the Chao1 estimator, and Recon v2.1 estimates of unobserved clonotypes. For all TCRbeta clonotypes obtained by the gDNA method from four donors, generation probabilities were computed with OLGA. The table comes from immuneACCESS by way of TCRdb, which keeps in-frame sequences with V and J called. Part of the clones is missing from these tables; in studies checked, under half for an unresolved V gene and the rest for unknown reasons. That table supplies the V and J calls and clone size; D and trimming were determined from the DNA. Within this sample are about 1 million clones, with around 75% of them counted one time only. About 1.5% of the sample belongs to the ten largest clones.

Inclusive of the bounding cysteine and phenylalanine, the CDR3 is 14 residues long. Of all the DNA, just the CDR3 is kept, 42 bases in frame from base 1. CDR1 and CDR2 are drawn from the germline V gene: ENHRY, SYGVKD. V is reduced by 3 bases and J by 6 bases, leaving a spacing of 11 bases between them. The TCR was taken from a man between 18 and 35 years old in good health. The sequenced sample was memory CD4+ T cells sorted from blood. What the cell subset or site label conveys for this sample: CD45RA-negative fraction. The sequence is built from TRBV10-3 and TRBJ1-4; the D gene lacks a confident call. For the CDR3, the sequence is CAISDGRRDEKLFF. The nucleotide sequence reads as follows: TGTGCCATCAGTGACGGTCGGCGGGATGAAAAACTGTTTTTT.